The subject of this entry is one TCR beta chain. Its antigen remains unknown. The sample originates from a study of early T cells in non-severe SARS-CoV-2 infection. At the level of the study: Chains from this unsorted whole-blood bulk RNA could not be paired. Findings and limits, study-wide: Anti-spike CD8 specificities were favored by VDJdb matching, whose results missed private and CD4 specificities.

The CDR3 spans 14 residues. The ends were cut back, 0 bases at V and 7 bases at J, with 12 bases in the middle. From germline, CDR1 is MNHEY and CDR2 SVGAGI. Individual cDNA molecules were tagged with unique molecular identifiers, the study reported. TCRdb reanalysed the 5' RACE reads using MiXCR and keeps one entry per CDR3 protein. The table records about 80,000 distinct CDR3 sequences, approximately 11% of them present only once. Sample: whole blood. This chain joins TRBV6-5 and TRBJ1-2; D is perhaps TRBD1 (5 bases). The TCR comes from an adult who was a healthcare worker with PCR-confirmed SARS-CoV-2 infection or an uninfected control (not recorded which). This CDR3 reads CASSYSQGRLGYTF. DNA for the CDR3: TGTGCCAGCAGTTACTCGCAGGGACGCCTTGGCTACACCTTC.